Described below is a single T cell receptor beta chain sequence and its context. What it recognizes is unknown. Those patients with uncontrolled infection, other autoimmune disease, pregnancy or lactation were excluded. It was around 10 ml of fresh peripheral blood that supplied the PBMCs. Amplification of TCR beta CDR3 regions used RNA as the template. A set of HTBI primers served as the primers for a first-round RT-PCR of the TCR CDR3. TCRdb reanalysed the multiplex PCR reads using MiXCR and keeps one entry per CDR3 protein. The table includes roughly 800,000 distinct CDR3 sequences, 35% to 45% detected once. This record belongs to a study of T cells in Graves' hyperthyroidism and ophthalmopathy. Whole-study findings and limits: Researchers report that a 13 V-J model separated ophthalmopathy from stable hyperthyroidism.

Trimming cost V 5 bases and J 5 bases; bases outside gene matches: 12. The CDR3 spans 16 residues. Looked up from germline, CDR1 is MNHEY and CDR2 is SVGAGI. This TCR was recovered from a man aged 18 to 30 with Graves' hyperthyroidism. V gene TRBV6-5 combines with J gene TRBJ2-5; 9 bases map to TRBD2. The specimen was blood. CDR3 DNA: TGTGCCAGCAGTCCCGTAGCGGGAGACGACTGGGAGACCCAGTACTTC. This codes for CASSPVAGDDWETQYF.